This T cell receptor beta chain came from a study of blood T cells in healthy people across ages. General study findings and limits: Older age coincided with a roughly linear decline in TCR beta diversity per million T cells.

With 6 bases removed from V and 2 bases from J, the gap between germline ends came to 22 bases. This CDR3 is built from 17 residues. CDR1 is LNHDA, CDR2 SQIVND, per germline (reference sequence). Every sample yielded at least 6.5 million isolated PBMCs. Then a second PCR, running roughly 7 to 11 cycles, was carried out with a sample-barcoded 5' primer and a J-beta primer mix. Each CDR3 protein gets one entry after TCRdb re-called the 5' RACE reads with MiXCR. The sample yields more than 1.4 million distinct CDR3 sequences, 35% to 45% seen once. In this sample, this clonotype turned up once. Its antigen is not known.

The rearrangement links TRBV19 to TRBJ2-5; D is perhaps TRBD1 (6 bases). Material for sequencing was blood. This receptor was identified in a woman younger than 30 in good health. The CDR3 loop is CASSSRGRALLQETQYF. DNA of the CDR3: TGTGCCAGTAGCTCCAGGGGTCGGGCACTCCTACAAGAGACCCAGTACTTC.